The 16 T cell receptor beta chains given below trace back to one sample, sequenced in a study of molecular identifiers for immune sequencing clone quantification (dated by TCRdb to about 2018). The library was obtained by PCR. Instrument on record: Illumina HiSeq 4000. TCRdb ran its own pipeline on the public reads, namely fastp trimming at Q25 and MiXCR clone calling, and kept in-frame beta chains. One record per CDR3 amino acid sequence lists the most common genes and DNA. The table for this sample lists approximately 550,000 distinct CDR3 sequences; about a fifth of them were counted only once. Jointly, the top ten make up 0.7% to 1% of the sample. Sample: naive CD8+ T cells from blood, with Jurkat cell RNA spiked in. Interpreted using the paper, the cell subset or site label stands for: FACS-sorted CD8+CD4-CCR7+CD45RA+ naive T cells. These receptors were collected from a human donor in good health. Some libraries in this study had Jurkat cell RNA spiked in.

Regarding this clonotype: A much more abundant neighbour one base away suggests this may be a read error. The chain joins TRBV6-6 to TRBJ2-5; 9 nucleotides align to TRBD2. Germline lookup yields CDR1 MNHNY and CDR2 SVGAGI (reference sequence). The V gene end was trimmed by 4 bases and the J gene end by 4 bases; junction bases not matched to a gene: 7. The CDR3 consists of 15 residues. The CDR3 region has the DNA TGTGCCAGCAGTTCGAGCGGGGGGACCCCAGAGACCCAGTACTTC. Protein sequence: CASSSSGGTPETQYF.

The genes are TRBV9 and TRBJ1-5; D is unresolved. Trimming cost V 6 bases and J 0 bases, with 13 bases left between them. Germline assignment: CDR1 SGDLS and CDR2 YYNGEE. CDR3 size: 15 residues. CDR3 DNA sequence: TGTGCCAGCACCCCCTCCGGTAGTAGCAATCAGCCCCAGCATTTT. This encodes CASTPSGSSNQPQHF.

This sequence joins TRBV7-6 and TRBJ2-3; 8 nucleotides agree with TRBD2. The germline V gene has CDR1 SGHVS and CDR2 FNYEAQ. The CDR3 has 17 residues. The V and J ends lost 3 bases and 3 bases, in that order; junction bases with no gene match: 11. CDR3 bases: TGTGCCAGCAGCTTCCTCCGGGGGGGGGCGTTAACAGATACGCAGTATTTT. This gives the protein CASSFLRGGALTDTQYF.

Concerning this clonotype itself: A single base separates this from a much larger clone, so it may be a read error. The chain recombines TRBV12-3 or TRBV12-4 with TRBJ2-2, with D maybe TRBD1 (5 bases). The CDR3 has 13 residues. Trimming removed 6 bases at V and 7 bases at J, with 12 bases between. The CDR3 DNA follows: TGTGCCAGCAGCGGTCCAGGGATCGGGGAGCTGTTTTTT. This translates into CASSGPGIGELFF.

This clonotype was detected a few times. The genes are TRBV12-3 or TRBV12-4 and TRBJ1-1, with D tentatively TRBD1 (5 bases). Trimming left V 5 bases short and J 0 bases short, with 22 bases between. CDR3 length equals 18 residues. The CDR3 nucleotides read TGTGCCAGCAGTCCTCGGGATCAGGGAATTGGGATGAACACTGAAGCTTTCTTT. The encoded protein is CASSPRDQGIGMNTEAFF.

This chain joins TRBV18 and TRBJ1-2, with 9 bases that match TRBD1. After removal of 2 bases from V and 6 bases from J, the junction contained 4 bases not matched to a gene. Per the germline V gene, CDR1 is KGHSH and CDR2 is LQKENI. The CDR3 loop spans 14 amino acids. The CDR3 nucleotides are TGTGCCAGCTCACCAACAGGGGGCCGGGATGGCTACACCTTC. It translates to CASSPTGGRDGYTF.

V usage is TRBV19 and J usage is TRBJ2-7, with a weak D call TRBD1 (6 bases). The CDR3 spans 14 residues. The germline CDR1 and CDR2 sequences are LNHDA and SQIVND (reference sequence). Trimming stripped 6 bases from V and 1 base from J, with 13 bases between. CDR3 coding DNA: TGTGCCAGTAGCGAGGACAGTCCTTCCTACGAGCAGTACTTC. Its protein is CASSEDSPSYEQYF.

Regarding this clonotype: This could be a read error, since a much larger clone is one nucleotide away. This chain joins TRBV14 and TRBJ1-2; D gene ambiguous. V was trimmed by 1 base and J by 9 bases, leaving 6 bases between them. CDR1 is SGHDN, CDR2 FVKESK, per germline. The CDR3 totals 11 residues. The CDR3 nucleotides are TGTGCCAGCAGCCAAGGTTTCAGCTACACCTTC. Encoded protein: CASSQGFSYTF.

In its sample, this clonotype was seen many times. CDR3 in DNA: TGCAGCGTTGGTGACAGCCATAACTATGGCTACACCTTC. It translates to CSVGDSHNYGYTF. The chain recombines TRBV29-1 with TRBJ1-2; possible D gene TRBD1, 5 bases. Per the germline V gene, CDR1 is SQVTM and CDR2 is ANQGSEA. The V end was cut by 4 bases, the J end by 1 base, with 10 bases between. This CDR3 comprises 13 residues.

This clonotype has a handful of counts. The chain couples TRBV4-1 to TRBJ1-2, with D maybe TRBD1 (5 bases). Germline-derived CDR1 and CDR2 are MGHRA and YSYEKL. This CDR3 has 16 amino acids. Trimming took off 0 bases at V and 0 bases at J, with 11 bases between the two ends. CDR3 DNA: TGCGCCAGCAGCCAAGAGACAGACTACCCTAACTATGGCTACACCTTC. Translating gives CASSQETDYPNYGYTF.

Note on this clonotype: The junction shows a germline mismatch at one end, possibly a read error. This sequence joins TRBV20-1 and TRBJ2-1; D gene uncertain. CDR1 is DFQATT and CDR2 is SNEGSKA in the germline V gene (reference sequence). The CDR3 runs to 14 residues. The CDR3 DNA sequence: TGCAGTGCTATCGCTACTAACTCCCACAATGAGCAGTTCTTC. It specifies CSAIATNSHNEQFF.

This clonotype was picked up a small number of times. This chain connects TRBV21-1 to TRBJ2-7; TRBD1, the table's D call, was not compared with the DNA. TRBV21-1 is a listed pseudogene. This CDR3 spans 13 amino acids. The CDR3 reads CASSRGRLHEQYF. DNA for the CDR3: TGTGCCAGCAGTAGGGGGCGCTTGCACGAGCAGTACTTC.

This clonotype was counted between two and nine times. The CDR3, as DNA: TGTGCCAGCAGCCATGCAGGGGGCCCCCAAGAGACCCAGTACTTC. The encoded protein is CASSHAGGPQETQYF. The chain joins TRBV7-9 to TRBJ2-5, with 8 bases fitting TRBD1. The CDR3 consists of 15 residues. Germline V gene lookup returns CDR1 SEHNR and CDR2 FQNEAQ (reference sequence). V was clipped by 5 bases and J by 1 base; unmatched bases: 6.

This clonotype came up many times. The rearrangement joins TRBV6-5 to TRBJ2-2, with D tentatively TRBD1 or TRBD2 (5 bases each). The CDR3 has 15 residues. The V end lost 7 bases, the J end lost 2 bases, and 14 bases lay between the germline ends. Per the germline V gene, CDR1 is MNHEY and CDR2 is SVGAGI. The CDR3 loop is CASTPWDPNTGELFF. The CDR3 nucleotides are TGTGCCAGCACCCCATGGGACCCAAACACCGGGGAGCTGTTTTTT.

The V gene is TRBV13, the J gene TRBJ2-5; no clear D. V lost 2 bases to trimming and J lost 0 bases, with 10 bases between them. The germline gives CDR1 PRHDT, CDR2 FYEKMQ (reference sequence). This CDR3 contains 15 residues. This chain's CDR3 is CASSLTVRYQETQYF. Here the CDR3 DNA reads TGTGCCAGCAGCTTAACGGTCCGGTACCAAGAGACCCAGTACTTC.

Points on this clonotype: A much larger clone lies one base from this, so it may be a read error. The chain uses TRBV5-1 and TRBJ2-7; 9 nucleotides align to TRBD2. Germline V lookup: CDR1 SGHRS, CDR2 YFSETQ. The ends lost 7 bases at V and 7 bases at J; junction bases unmatched: 15. The CDR3 has 15 residues. This CDR3 reads CASRDWRGGLMEQYF. CDR3 bases: TGCGCCAGCCGTGATTGGCGGGGGGGCCTGATGGAGCAGTACTTC.